The entry below gives a single T cell receptor beta chain sequence along with its context. As yet, its antigen is unknown. This sample is part of a study of T cell responses to AZD1222 COVID-19 vaccine. Overall study context: Second-dose timings of about 4 or about 12 weeks were pooled.

Whole-study results and caveats: The reported proportion of spike-specific TCRs targeting unmutated variant regions was nearly half. CD4 TCRs covered the whole spike, strongest at regions 160-218 and 743-854.

The CDR3 runs to 13 residues. V lost 4 bases to trimming and J lost 7 bases, with 14 bases between them. Profiled with immunoSEQ multiplex PCR; TCRdb holds only in-frame clones, not every one. Among 100,000 or so clones listed, about 87% were seen once. The sequence was collected from an adult in good health. J is TRBJ2-7 and V is TRBV12-3 or TRBV12-4; a possible D gene is TRBD1 (6 bases). The sample here was peripheral blood, taken on day 0 of AZD1222 vaccination. Here the CDR3 reads CASSSGHPGEQYF. CDR3 sequence (DNA): TGTGCCAGCAGTTCGGGACATCCGGGGGAGCAGTACTTC.